This entry lists 19 T cell receptor beta chains sequenced from one sample in a study of blood T cell repertoires in COVID-19. Measured with immunoSEQ multiplex PCR; TCRdb has only the in-frame clones, and not every one. This sample has around 250,000 clones, with 84% found just once. Sample: peripheral blood. These receptors originate from a woman aged 40 to 50 who had recovered from COVID-19.

The rearrangement uses TRBV4-1 and TRBJ2-7; a weak D match, TRBD2 (6 bases). CDR1 and CDR2 (germline): MGHRA, YSYEKL. There are 15 residues in the CDR3. The germline V and J ends were trimmed by 2 bases and 2 bases, with 13 bases remaining between them. The CDR3 spells CASSQTGTATYEQYF. The CDR3 nucleotides read TGCGCCAGCAGCCAAACCGGGACTGCTACCTACGAGCAGTACTTC.

V is TRBV5-1 and J is TRBJ2-5; 7 bases map to TRBD1. V trimming: 4 bases; J trimming: 3 bases; junction bases outside the gene matches: 12. The CDR3 is 16 amino acids. CDR1 SGHRS and CDR2 YFSETQ come from the germline V gene. Here the CDR3 reads CASSKDRSGPEETQYF. DNA of the CDR3: TGCGCCAGCAGCAAGGACAGGTCAGGACCCGAAGAGACCCAGTACTTC.

The rearrangement uses TRBV5-1 and TRBJ2-2; tentatively, D is TRBD1 (5 bases). This CDR3 has 13 residues. Per germline, CDR1 SGHRS and CDR2 YFSETQ. The V end lost 6 bases, the J end lost 2 bases, and 8 bases lay between the germline ends. This CDR3 is CASKQENTGELFF. In DNA, the CDR3 is TGCGCCAGCAAACAGGAAAACACCGGGGAGCTGTTTTTT.

The chain links TRBV5-1 to TRBJ2-5, with D tentatively TRBD2 (6 bases). Germline-derived CDR1 and CDR2 are SGHRS and YFSETQ. This CDR3 is built from 15 residues. V was shortened by 0 bases and J by 3 bases, with 12 bases between the two germline ends. The CDR3 region is CASSLGAGREETQYF. Here the CDR3 DNA reads TGCGCCAGCAGCTTGGGTGCGGGGCGGGAAGAGACCCAGTACTTC.

The chain couples TRBV5-6 to TRBJ1-3; weak D call: TRBD1 (6 bases). V was clipped by 2 bases and J by 2 bases, with 8 bases between them. This CDR3 contains 14 residues. The germline V gene has CDR1 SGHDT and CDR2 YYEEEE. The CDR3 bases are TGTGCCAGCAGCTTTCCAGGGGCTGGAAACACCATATATTTT. It is translated as CASSFPGAGNTIYF.

V usage is TRBV5-1 and J usage is TRBJ2-7, with 7 bases that match TRBD1. CDR1 SGHRS and CDR2 YFSETQ come from the germline V gene. This CDR3 is 13 amino acids long. The junction had 5 bases not matched to a gene; V was cut back by 4 bases and J by 4 bases. Written as DNA, the CDR3 is TGCGCCAGCAGCCTGACAGGGATTTACGAGCAGTACTTC. Translated, it gives CASSLTGIYEQYF.

The rearrangement links TRBV4-1 to TRBJ2-3; the D is unclear. This CDR3 has 14 residues. Trimming stripped 1 base from V and 0 bases from J, with 5 bases between. Germline CDR1 is MGHRA and CDR2 is YSYEKL. The CDR3 nucleotides read TGCGCCAGCAGCCAAGCGAGGAGCACAGATACGCAGTATTTT. It specifies CASSQARSTDTQYF.

The chain couples TRBV5-8 to TRBJ1-2; D is possibly TRBD1 (5 bases). The CDR3 is 14 residues long. V dropped 3 bases and J dropped 7 bases, with 16 bases sitting between them. From germline, CDR1 is SGHTS and CDR2 YDEGEE. The CDR3 is CASSWGGDRRGYTF. For the CDR3, the DNA is TGTGCCAGCAGCTGGGGGGGAGACAGACGTGGCTACACCTTC.

This chain uses TRBV19 with TRBJ2-6, with TRBD1 matching 8 bases. The germline V gene encodes CDR1 LNHDA and CDR2 SQIVND (reference sequence). The CDR3 length is 16 residues. V gave up 3 bases and J gave up 2 bases; unmatched junction bases: 3. The CDR3 sequence is CASSIQGAAGANVLTF. The CDR3 DNA reads as TGTGCCAGTAGTATTCAGGGGGCCGCTGGGGCCAACGTCCTGACTTTC.

The V call is TRBV28, the J call TRBJ1-5, with 7 bases matching TRBD1. The CDR3 loop spans 16 amino acids. Trimming took 10 bases from V and 0 from J; bases not matched to a gene: 12. Germline V lookup: CDR1 MDHEN, CDR2 SYDVKM. The CDR3, as DNA: TGTGCCACCTCGGACAGGAACTTCTATAGCAATCAGCCCCAGCATTTT. Translated, it gives CATSDRNFYSNQPQHF. Full variable domain (outside the CDR3, taken from reference TRBV28 and TRBJ1-5): DVKVTQSSRYLVKRTGEKVFLECVQDMDHENMFWYRQDPGLGLRLIYFSYDVKMKEKGDIPEGYSVSREKKERFSLILESASTNQTSMYLCATSDRNFYSNQPQHFGDGTRLSIL.

This rearrangement joins TRBV11-3 to TRBJ1-3, with D unresolved. Germline CDR1 is SGHNT and CDR2 is YENEEA. V was clipped by 0 bases and J by 5 bases, with 14 bases between them. The CDR3 length is 16 residues. CDR3 nucleotide sequence: TGTGCCAGCAGCTTAGACTTAGGACCCGGGAGAAACACCATATATTTT. Protein: CASSLDLGPGRNTIYF.

This chain connects TRBV5-4 to TRBJ2-4; weak D call: TRBD2 (6 bases). The CDR3 runs to 14 residues. V lost 4 bases to trimming and J lost 8 bases, with 16 bases between them. Germline CDR1 SGHNT, CDR2 YYREEE (reference sequence). The CDR3 DNA is TGTGCCAGCAGCCCGGGGGAGATGAGAGACATTCAGTACTTC. The encoded protein is CASSPGEMRDIQYF.

Regarding this clone: Other DNA sequences of this sample code for an identical CDR3. The chain couples TRBV7-6 to TRBJ2-7; D unresolved. There are 13 residues in the CDR3. The V gene lost 1 base and the J gene lost 3 bases, with 7 bases spanning the gap. Looked up from germline, CDR1 is SGHVS and CDR2 is FNYEAQ. The CDR3 DNA is TGTGCCAGCAGCTTAGGGCAGGTCTACGAGCAGTACTTC. It codes for CASSLGQVYEQYF.

The chain couples TRBV2 to TRBJ1-4, with D tentatively TRBD1 (6 bases). CDR3 length equals 13 residues. V shed 7 bases and J shed 8 bases, with 14 bases lying between them. Germline loops: CDR1 SNHLY, CDR2 FYNNEI. Here the CDR3 reads CASKGNRDEKLFF. DNA of the CDR3: TGTGCCAGCAAAGGGAACAGGGACGAAAAACTGTTTTTT. Full variable domain (missing parts from reference TRBV2 and TRBJ1-4): EPEVTQTPSHQVTQMGQEVILRCVPISNHLYFYWYRQILGQKVEFLVSFYNNEISEKSEIFDDQFSVERPDGSNFTLKIRSTKLEDSAMYFCASKGNRDEKLFFGSGTQLSVL.

The chain couples TRBV11-1 to TRBJ2-5; D might be TRBD1 (6 bases). Germline CDR1 is SGHAT and CDR2 is FQDESV (reference sequence). Trimming shortened V by 8 bases and J by 4 bases, and 14 bases separated the two germline ends. This CDR3 is built from 13 residues. CDR3 sequence: CASSSGVRETQYF. In DNA, the CDR3 is TGTGCCAGCTCCTCAGGGGTTCGAGAGACCCAGTACTTC.

This chain joins TRBV11-3 and TRBJ2-3; D gene uncertain. The CDR3 is 12 amino acids. From germline, CDR1 is SGHNT and CDR2 YENEEA. V lost 6 bases and J lost 1, with 5 bases in between. The CDR3 loop reads CASSRGTDTQYF. The CDR3 DNA is TGTGCCAGCAGTCGAGGCACAGATACGCAGTATTTT.

This chain uses TRBV5-1 with TRBJ1-3, with a weak D call TRBD1 (6 bases). The germline gives CDR1 SGHRS, CDR2 YFSETQ. CDR3 length equals 15 residues. V gave up 3 bases and J gave up 3 bases, with 13 bases separating them. CDR3 sequence: CASSSTGKSGNTIYF. The CDR3 DNA reads TGCGCCAGCAGCTCCACAGGGAAGAGTGGAAACACCATATATTTT.

J is TRBJ2-3 and V is TRBV19; 8 nucleotides line up with TRBD2. Germline CDR1 reads LNHDA; CDR2 reads SQIVND (reference sequence). V was pared by 1 base and J by 8 bases, with 14 bases of the junction left unmatched. The CDR3 has 17 residues. DNA for the CDR3: TGTGCCAGTAGTATAGGCCCTAACGGGGGGGAAGCAGGTACGCAGTATTTT. It translates to CASSIGPNGGEAGTQYF.

This clone was seen a single time. This rearrangement joins TRBV12-5 to TRBJ2-5; TRBD1 is a possible D gene (7 bases). The length of the CDR3 is 14 residues. Looked up from germline, CDR1 is LGHNT and CDR2 is FRNRAP. V dropped 7 bases and J dropped 2 bases, with 14 bases sitting between them. The chain's CDR3 is CASAAGQRQETQYF. For the CDR3, the DNA is TGTGCTAGTGCCGCGGGACAGAGACAAGAGACCCAGTACTTC.